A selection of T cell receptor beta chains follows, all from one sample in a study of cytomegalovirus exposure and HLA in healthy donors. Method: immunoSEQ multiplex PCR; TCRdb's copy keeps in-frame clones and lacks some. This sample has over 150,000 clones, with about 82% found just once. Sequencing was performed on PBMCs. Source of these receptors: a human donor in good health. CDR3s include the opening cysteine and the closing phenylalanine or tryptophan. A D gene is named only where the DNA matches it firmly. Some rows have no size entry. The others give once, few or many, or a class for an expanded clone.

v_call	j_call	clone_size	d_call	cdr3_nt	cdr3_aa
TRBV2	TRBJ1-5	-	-	TGTGCCAGCACCCGGGAGGGACCGCCCCAGCATTTT	CASTREGPPQHF
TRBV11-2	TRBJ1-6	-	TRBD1	TGTGCCAGCAGCCTGGGACAGGGGAATTCACCCCTCCACTTT	CASSLGQGNSPLHF
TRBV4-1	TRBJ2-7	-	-	TGCGCCAGCAGCATCCCCGGGTCCTCCTACGAGCAGTACTTC	CASSIPGSSYEQYF
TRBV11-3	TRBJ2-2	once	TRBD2	TGTGCCAGCAGTTCGGGACTAGCGTGGAACACCGGGGAGCTGTTTTTT	CASSSGLAWNTGELFF
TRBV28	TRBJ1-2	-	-	TGTGCCAGCACCCGGGGGTGGGGAAGATTCACCTTC	CASTRGWGRFTF
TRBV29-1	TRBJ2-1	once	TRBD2	TGCAGCGTGGGACTAGCGGGATTGGGGAATGAGCAGTTCTTC	CSVGLAGLGNEQFF
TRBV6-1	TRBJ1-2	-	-	TGTGCCAGCACCGAGGCTGGACAGACCTATGGCTACACCTTC	CASTEAGQTYGYTF
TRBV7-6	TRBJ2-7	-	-	TGTGCCAGCAGCTTAGCGTTAGGAGGGTACGAGCAGTACTTC	CASSLALGGYEQYF
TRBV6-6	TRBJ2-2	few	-	TGTGCCAGCAGTGGGCTCTACACCGGGGAGCTGTTTTTT	CASSGLYTGELFF
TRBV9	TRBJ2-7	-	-	TGTGCCAGCAGCGCCCCTGACAGGATCTACGAGCAGTACTTC	CASSAPDRIYEQYF
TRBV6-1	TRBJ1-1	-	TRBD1	TGTGCCAGCAGAACCGGGACAGTGAACACTGAAGCTTTCTTT	CASRTGTVNTEAFF
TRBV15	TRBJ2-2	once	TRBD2	TGTGCCACCAGCAGAGATAGACTAGCGGGAGTAGTAAGGACCGGGGAGCTGTTTTTT	CATSRDRLAGVVRTGELFF
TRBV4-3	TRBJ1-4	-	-	TGCGCCAGCAGAGATAGATCGGCGGCTAATGAAAAACTGTTTTTT	CASRDRSAANEKLFF
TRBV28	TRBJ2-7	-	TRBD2	TGTGCCAGCAGTTCCTCCGGGACTAGCGGGGAGTACGAGCAGTACTTC	CASSSSGTSGEYEQYF
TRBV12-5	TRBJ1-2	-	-	TGTGCTAGTGGTTTGATAATGTATCCGGACTATGGCTACACCTTC	CASGLIMYPDYGYTF
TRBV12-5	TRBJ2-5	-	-	TGTGCTAGTGGTCTGGGGGACTCCACGACCCAGTACTTC	CASGLGDSTTQYF
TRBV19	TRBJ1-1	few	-	TGTGCCAGTAGTATCCTCAGGGAGAACACTGAAGCTTTCTTT	CASSILRENTEAFF
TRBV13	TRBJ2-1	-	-	TGTGCCAGCAGCTTAAGGGGACAAAACAATGAGCAGTTCTTC	CASSLRGQNNEQFF
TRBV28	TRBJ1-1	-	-	TGTGCCAGCAGTTCCCCGGGGGAATCCGGTCGTATGAACACTGAAGCTTTCTTT	CASSSPGESGRMNTEAFF
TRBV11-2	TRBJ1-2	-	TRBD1	TGTGCCAGCAGCTTATCGGGACAGGGGAACTATGGCTACACCTTC	CASSLSGQGNYGYTF
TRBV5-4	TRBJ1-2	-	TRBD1	TGTGCCAGCAGCTTGGCCCCGGCAGGGGGCTTCTATGGCTACACCTTC	CASSLAPAGGFYGYTF
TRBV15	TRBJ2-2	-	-	TGTGCCACCAGCAGAGAGGATTGGTGGGGGCCGATAATTGGGACCGGGGAGCTGTTTTTT	CATSREDWWGPIIGTGELFF
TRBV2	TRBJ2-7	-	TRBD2	TGTGCCAGCAGAAGCGGGAGGTTAAGGTACGAGCAGTACTTC	CASRSGRLRYEQYF
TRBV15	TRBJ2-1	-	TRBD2	TGTGCCACCAGCAGAGCCACACTAGCGGGTGTGTCCGATGAGCAGTTCTTC	CATSRATLAGVSDEQFF
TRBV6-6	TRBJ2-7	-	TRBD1	TGTGCCAGCAGTTACCAGGGACAGATCCACTTC	CASSYQGQIHF
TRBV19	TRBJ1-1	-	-	TGTGCCAGTAGTATATCGAGGAAAAAAAAGATGAACACTGAAGCTTTCTTT	CASSISRKKKMNTEAFF
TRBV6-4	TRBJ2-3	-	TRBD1	TGTGCCAGCAGCTCCGGGACAGGGGGTGAAGATACGCAGTATTTT	CASSSGTGGEDTQYF
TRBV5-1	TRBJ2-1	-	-	TGCGCCAGCAGCTTGATCCCAGGATCCCAGTTTGATGAGCAGTTCTTC	CASSLIPGSQFDEQFF
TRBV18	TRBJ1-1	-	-	TGTGCCAGCTCACCATTAGGGGTTAACACTGAAGCTTTCTTT	CASSPLGVNTEAFF
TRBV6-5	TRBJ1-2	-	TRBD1	TGTGCCAGCAGTTACTTGGGACAGGACTATGGCTACACCTTC	CASSYLGQDYGYTF
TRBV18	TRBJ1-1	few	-	TGTGCCAGCTCAGCAGAGCGGGTAGGGTACACTGAAGCTTTCTTT	CASSAERVGYTEAFF
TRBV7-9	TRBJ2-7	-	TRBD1	TGTGCCAGCAGCCTCTCCGGGACAGGGTGGGACGAGCAGTACTTC	CASSLSGTGWDEQYF
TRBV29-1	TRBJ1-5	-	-	TGCAGCGTTGCTGGACAGATTGATCAGCCCCAGCATTTT	CSVAGQIDQPQHF
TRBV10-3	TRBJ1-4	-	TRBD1	TGTGCCATCAGTGAAAGGACAGGGGGTAATGAAAAACTGTTTTTT	CAISERTGGNEKLFF
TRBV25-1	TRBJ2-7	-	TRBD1	TGTGCCAGCACTGGGACAGCATCCTACGAGCAGTACTTC	CASTGTASYEQYF
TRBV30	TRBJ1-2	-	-	TGTGCCTGGAGCAACAGGAACTATGGCTACACCTTC	CAWSNRNYGYTF
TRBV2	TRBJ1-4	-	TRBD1	TGTGCCACCAACCGGGACAGGGGTTCAGGCGAAAAACTGTTTTTT	CATNRDRGSGEKLFF
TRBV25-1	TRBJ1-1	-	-	TGTGCCAGCAGTCGGACGGGGGGCACTGAAGCTTTCTTT	CASSRTGGTEAFF
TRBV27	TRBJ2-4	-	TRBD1	TGTGCCAGCAGTTCCCGGACAGGGGGCGCGGCCAAAAACATTCAGTACTTC	CASSSRTGGAAKNIQYF
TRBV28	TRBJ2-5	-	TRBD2	TGTGCCAGCAGTCGCCTCAGCGGGACGGGGTACCAAGAGACCCAGTACTTC	CASSRLSGTGYQETQYF